The rows below give T cell receptor beta chains drawn from one sample of a study of blood T cell repertoires in COVID-19. Measured with immunoSEQ multiplex PCR; TCRdb has only the in-frame clones, and not every one. The table lists 180,000 or so clones, about 75% of them singletons. The sample consisted of peripheral blood. Receptor source: a woman in her 50s with active or convalescent COVID-19. CDR3s include the opening cysteine and the closing phenylalanine or tryptophan. Each record gives: V gene, D gene, clone size, J gene, CDR3 DNA, CDR3 protein. The D gene is left open where the match is weak. Expanded clones get a size class; other rows say once, few or many, or leave the size out.

TRBV3-1/TRBV3-2,.,.,TRBJ1-2,TGTGCCAGCAGCCCCACTGGGCAGCCGGGGGGCTACACCTTC,CASSPTGQPGGYTF
TRBV12-3/TRBV12-4,TRBD1,once,TRBJ1-1,TGTGCCAGCAGGGCAGGGGGCACTGAAGCTTTCTTT,CASRAGGTEAFF
TRBV6-5,TRBD2,.,TRBJ2-2,TGTGCCAGCAGTACACATAGCGGGAGCACCGGGGAGCTGTTTTTT,CASSTHSGSTGELFF
TRBV7-2,TRBD1,few,TRBJ1-3,TGTGCCAGCAGCTTATTGACAGGGGGAATCTCTGGAAACACCATATATTTT,CASSLLTGGISGNTIYF
TRBV15,.,.,TRBJ2-2,TGTGCCACCTCAGACCCTCAAGGGGTCGATGTGGGGGAGCTGTTTTTT,CATSDPQGVDVGELFF
TRBV28,TRBD1,.,TRBJ1-5,TGTGCCAGCAGTTCTACAGGGGGCAGCAATCAGCCCCAGCATTTT,CASSSTGGSNQPQHF
TRBV5-1,TRBD1,.,TRBJ1-1,TGCGCCTCCCAGGGACAGTTGAACACTGAAGCTTTCTTT,CASQGQLNTEAFF
TRBV7-7,.,.,TRBJ2-1,TGTGCTAGCAGCTCAGGACAGCTCAATGAGCAGTTCTTC,CASSSGQLNEQFF
TRBV28,.,.,TRBJ2-5,TGTGCCAGCAGTTCATTACTAATAGCCTACTTC,CASSSLLIAYF
TRBV11-3,.,.,TRBJ1-3,TGTGCCAGCGCGACTAACTCTGGAAACACCATATATTTT,CASATNSGNTIYF
TRBV6-2/TRBV6-3,.,once,TRBJ2-1,TGTGCCAGCAGTTCGGTCTCCTACAATGAGCAGTTCTTC,CASSSVSYNEQFF
TRBV29-1,.,.,TRBJ1-2,TGCAGCGTTGGTGGCCATTTCTATGGCTACACCTTC,CSVGGHFYGYTF
TRBV5-1,TRBD1,.,TRBJ1-1,TGCGCCAGCAGCTCCGGGACAGATTACATGAACACTGAAGCTTTCTTT,CASSSGTDYMNTEAFF
TRBV30,TRBD1,.,TRBJ2-2,TGTGCCTGGAGAGGAGGGGGGACAGGGGTCCCCGGGGAGCTGTTTTTT,CAWRGGGTGVPGELFF
TRBV5-1,.,few,TRBJ1-6,TGCGCCAGCAAAGCCGCTGACGAGAGAGGTAATTCACCCCTCCACTTT,CASKAADERGNSPLHF
TRBV5-1,TRBD2,.,TRBJ2-5,TGCGCCAGCAGGGTAGCTAGCGGGGACCAAGAGACCCAGTACTTC,CASRVASGDQETQYF
TRBV27,.,.,TRBJ2-1,TGTGCCAGCAGTTTAACAGGGAGAGGGTACAATGAGCAGTTCTTC,CASSLTGRGYNEQFF
TRBV5-1,TRBD2,.,TRBJ2-3,TGCGCCAGCAGCTTTTACCTAGCGGGGGGAAACCCCCCAGATACGCAGTATTTT,CASSFYLAGGNPPDTQYF
TRBV5-5,TRBD2,.,TRBJ2-7,TGTGCCAGCAGCTTGGATCTAGCGGGAGGGTACGAGCAGTACTTC,CASSLDLAGGYEQYF
TRBV30,TRBD1,.,TRBJ2-6,TGTGCCTGGAGTGGGGACAGGGCTGGGGCCAACGTCCTGACTTTC,CAWSGDRAGANVLTF
TRBV2,.,.,TRBJ2-5,TGTGCCAGCAAGTGGGGGATGGGCCAAGCAAGAGGGGGAGAGACCCAGTACTTC,CASKWGMGQARGGETQYF
TRBV5-1,.,many,TRBJ2-5,TGCGCCAGCAGCTCTGACGGGCGGAGGAAAGAGACCCAGTACTTC,CASSSDGRRKETQYF
TRBV18,TRBD1,few,TRBJ1-1,TGTGCCAGCTCAACTGGACAGGGTGAAGCTTTCTTT,CASSTGQGEAFF
TRBV30,.,.,TRBJ1-3,TGTGCCTGGAGTGTCCCCGGGGTTGCCACCATATATTTT,CAWSVPGVATIYF
TRBV5-8,.,.,TRBJ1-5,TGTGCCAGCAGCTTGTCCAGGGGCGGTGGTCAGCCCCAGCATTTT,CASSLSRGGGQPQHF
TRBV19,TRBD1,.,TRBJ2-7,TGTGCCAGTAGTACGCGGACAGGCCCCTACGAGCAGTACTTC,CASSTRTGPYEQYF
TRBV7-7,.,many,TRBJ2-3,TGTGCTAGCAGCCCGACACCCTCTAGCACAGATACGCAGTATTTT,CASSPTPSSTDTQYF
TRBV19,TRBD1,.,TRBJ2-7,TGTGCCAGTAGAGGGACAGGGGGCCCCTACGAGCAGTACTTC,CASRGTGGPYEQYF
TRBV30,TRBD2,once,TRBJ2-3,TGTGCCTGGAGCGATCGGACTAGCCCCACAGATACGCAGTATTTT,CAWSDRTSPTDTQYF
TRBV29-1,.,.,TRBJ1-6,TGCAGCGTTCTGTTGGGCCCCTATAATTCACCCCTCCACTTT,CSVLLGPYNSPLHF
TRBV4-1,TRBD1,.,TRBJ1-4,TGCGCCAGCAGCCACACAGGGGACAGGGAAAAACTGTTTTTT,CASSHTGDREKLFF
TRBV2,.,many,TRBJ2-5,TGTGCCAGCGGGGCGCAGGGCGTTCGGGAGACCCAGTACTTC,CASGAQGVRETQYF
TRBV2,TRBD1,.,TRBJ2-3,TGTGCCAGCAGGGGACAGTCGACAGATACGCAGTATTTT,CASRGQSTDTQYF
TRBV28,.,.,TRBJ1-4,TGTGCCAGCAGGCGCGGGCAGCTTAATGAAAAACTGTTTTTT,CASRRGQLNEKLFF
TRBV19,TRBD1,.,TRBJ2-7,TGTGCCAGTAGTCGACAGGGGGCCTCCTACGAGCAGTACTTC,CASSRQGASYEQYF
TRBV9,.,.,TRBJ1-2,TGTGCCAGCAGCGTAGAGTCCGTCGGGGGATATGGCTACACCTTC,CASSVESVGGYGYTF
TRBV28,.,few,TRBJ1-2,TGTGCCAGCAGCCGCGGGGGCCAGCTAACTAACTATGGCTACACCTTC,CASSRGGQLTNYGYTF
TRBV19,.,.,TRBJ1-5,TGTGCCAGTACCGGGGTTAGCAATCAGCCCCAGCATTTT,CASTGVSNQPQHF
TRBV30,.,.,TRBJ2-3,TGTGCCTGTCAACCCCGCGGGACCACAGATACGCAGTATTTT,CACQPRGTTDTQYF
TRBV14,.,.,TRBJ2-2,TGTGCCAGCAGCCCGGGATCCGGGGAGCTGTTTTTT,CASSPGSGELFF
TRBV5-1,.,.,TRBJ2-3,TGCGCCAGCAGCTTGGGTTACACAGATACGCAGTATTTT,CASSLGYTDTQYF
TRBV5-1,TRBD2,.,TRBJ2-3,TGCGCCAGCAGCTTGTCTAGCGGGCCAGATACGCAGTATTTT,CASSLSSGPDTQYF
TRBV6-5,TRBD1,.,TRBJ2-3,TGTGCCAGCAGCTTCACAGGGGCCATCACAGATACGCAGTATTTT,CASSFTGAITDTQYF
TRBV4-2,.,.,TRBJ1-1,TGTGCCAGCAGCCAACGGGGTGGGGTAGCTTATGTGGCTGAAGCTTTCTTT,CASSQRGGVAYVAEAFF
TRBV6-5,TRBD2,.,TRBJ2-1,TGTGCCAGCAGTACCGGGACTAGCGGGGATGGGCAGTTCTTC,CASSTGTSGDGQFF
TRBV29-1,.,few,TRBJ2-1,TGCAGCGTTGATTCCGGGGGGCTCTCGAGAAATGAGCAGTTCTTC,CSVDSGGLSRNEQFF
TRBV9,.,.,TRBJ2-4,TGTGCCAGCAGCCCCCTAGGGAGAAACATTCAGTACTTC,CASSPLGRNIQYF
TRBV10-3,.,.,TRBJ2-7,TGTGCCATAGGACAGTCAGGGTCGGCGGAGCAGTACTTC,CAIGQSGSAEQYF
TRBV7-3,TRBD2,.,TRBJ2-1,TGTGCCAGCAGCTCCCCGGGGAGCGGGAGGAATGAGCAGTTCTTC,CASSSPGSGRNEQFF
TRBV5-5,.,.,TRBJ1-1,TGTGCCAGCAGCCCTTGGGGGGTGAACACTGAAGCTTTCTTT,CASSPWGVNTEAFF
TRBV9,TRBD2,.,TRBJ2-5,TGTGCCAGCAGCGTACCCTCGACTAGCGGGAGGGAGACCCAGTACTTC,CASSVPSTSGRETQYF
TRBV5-6,.,.,TRBJ2-5,TGTGCCAGCAGCTTGGACTTCCGGGTCCGGGAGACCCAGTACTTC,CASSLDFRVRETQYF
TRBV7-9,TRBD1,.,TRBJ2-1,TGTGCCAGCAGCTCAGGACAGGGACGCGATGAGCAGTTCTTC,CASSSGQGRDEQFF
TRBV7-2,TRBD2,.,TRBJ2-1,TGTGCCAGCAGCTTAAGTAGGGTCGGGGGGGGAGCCTACAATGAGCAGTTCTTC,CASSLSRVGGGAYNEQFF
TRBV20-1,.,.,TRBJ1-2,TGCAGTGCTAGGGAGGGTGGCTACACCTTC,CSAREGGYTF
TRBV7-2,TRBD1,.,TRBJ1-5,TGTGCCAGCAGCCCCTCGGACAGGGGACTTAGCAATCAGCCCCAGCATTTT,CASSPSDRGLSNQPQHF